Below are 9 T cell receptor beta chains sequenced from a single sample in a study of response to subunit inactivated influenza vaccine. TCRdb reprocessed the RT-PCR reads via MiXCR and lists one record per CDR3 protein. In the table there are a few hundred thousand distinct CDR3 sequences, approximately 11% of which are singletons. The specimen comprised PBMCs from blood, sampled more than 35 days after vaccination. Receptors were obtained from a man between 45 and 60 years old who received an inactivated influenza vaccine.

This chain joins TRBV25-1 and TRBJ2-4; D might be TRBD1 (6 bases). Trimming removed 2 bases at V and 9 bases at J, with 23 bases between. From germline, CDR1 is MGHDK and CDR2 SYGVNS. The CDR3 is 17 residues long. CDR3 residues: CASSEILGARREGIQYF. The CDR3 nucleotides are TGTGCCAGCAGTGAAATATTGGGGGCGCGGAGAGAGGGCATTCAGTACTTC. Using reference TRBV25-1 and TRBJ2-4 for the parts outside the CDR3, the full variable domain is EADIYQTPRYLVIGTGKKITLECSQTMGHDKMYWYQQDPGMELHLIHYSYGVNSTEKGDLSSESTVSRIRTEHFPLTLESARPSHTSQYLCASSEILGARREGIQYFGAGTRLSVL.

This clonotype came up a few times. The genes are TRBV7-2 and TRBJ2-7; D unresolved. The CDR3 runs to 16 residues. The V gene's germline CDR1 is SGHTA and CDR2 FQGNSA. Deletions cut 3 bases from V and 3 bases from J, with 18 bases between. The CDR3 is CASSLSTLSMDYEQYF. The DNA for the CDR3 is TGTGCCAGCAGCTTGTCGACATTGTCGATGGACTACGAGCAGTACTTC.

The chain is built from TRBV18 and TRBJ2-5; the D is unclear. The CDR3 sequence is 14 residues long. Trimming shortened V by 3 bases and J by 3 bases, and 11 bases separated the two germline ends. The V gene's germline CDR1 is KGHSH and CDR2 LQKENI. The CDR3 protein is CASSPSWEKETQYF. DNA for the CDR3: TGTGCCAGCTCACCGTCCTGGGAAAAAGAGACCCAGTACTTC.

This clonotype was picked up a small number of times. The CDR3 bases are TGTGCCAGCTCACCGGGCGTAGCGAACTACGAGCAGTACTTC. This codes for CASSPGVANYEQYF. J is TRBJ2-7 and V is TRBV18, with D perhaps TRBD2 (5 bases). Germline-derived CDR1 and CDR2 are KGHSH and LQKENI. V lost 3 bases and J lost 3, with 12 bases in between. The CDR3 extends over 14 amino acids.

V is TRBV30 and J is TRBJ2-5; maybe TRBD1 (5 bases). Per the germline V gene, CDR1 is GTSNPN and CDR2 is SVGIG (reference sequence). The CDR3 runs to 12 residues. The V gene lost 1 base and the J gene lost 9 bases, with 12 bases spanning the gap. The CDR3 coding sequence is TGTGCCTGGAGTGGTCAGGGAAGGGCCCAGTACTTC. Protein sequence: CAWSGQGRAQYF.

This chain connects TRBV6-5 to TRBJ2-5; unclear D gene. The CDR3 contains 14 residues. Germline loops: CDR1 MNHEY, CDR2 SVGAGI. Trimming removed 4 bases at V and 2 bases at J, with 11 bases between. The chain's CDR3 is CASSSSWGQETQYF. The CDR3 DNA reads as TGTGCCAGCAGTTCGAGTTGGGGACAAGAGACCCAGTACTTC.

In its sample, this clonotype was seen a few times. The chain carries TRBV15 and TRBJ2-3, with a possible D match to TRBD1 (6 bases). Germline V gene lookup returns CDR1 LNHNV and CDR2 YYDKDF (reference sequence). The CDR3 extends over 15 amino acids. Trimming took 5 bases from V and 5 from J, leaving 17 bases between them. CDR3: CATSGTGTPGDTQYF. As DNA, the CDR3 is TGTGCCACCAGCGGAACCGGGACACCAGGAGATACGCAGTATTTT.

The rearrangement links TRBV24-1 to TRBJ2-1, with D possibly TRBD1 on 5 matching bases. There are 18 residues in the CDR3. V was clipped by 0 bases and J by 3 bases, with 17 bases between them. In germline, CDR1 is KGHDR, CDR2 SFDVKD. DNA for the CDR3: TGTGCCACCAGTGATTTGCAAAGGGGAAGTAACAGCTACAATGAGCAGTTCTTC. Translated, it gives CATSDLQRGSNSYNEQFF.

DNA of the CDR3: TGTGCCAGCAGTACGGGACTAGCGGGAGTGGATACGCAGTATTTT. Protein sequence: CASSTGLAGVDTQYF. V is TRBV12-3 or TRBV12-4 and J is TRBJ2-3, with 14 bases aligning to TRBD2. The junction had 4 bases not matched to a gene; V was cut back by 5 bases and J by 6 bases. The CDR3 covers 15 residues.